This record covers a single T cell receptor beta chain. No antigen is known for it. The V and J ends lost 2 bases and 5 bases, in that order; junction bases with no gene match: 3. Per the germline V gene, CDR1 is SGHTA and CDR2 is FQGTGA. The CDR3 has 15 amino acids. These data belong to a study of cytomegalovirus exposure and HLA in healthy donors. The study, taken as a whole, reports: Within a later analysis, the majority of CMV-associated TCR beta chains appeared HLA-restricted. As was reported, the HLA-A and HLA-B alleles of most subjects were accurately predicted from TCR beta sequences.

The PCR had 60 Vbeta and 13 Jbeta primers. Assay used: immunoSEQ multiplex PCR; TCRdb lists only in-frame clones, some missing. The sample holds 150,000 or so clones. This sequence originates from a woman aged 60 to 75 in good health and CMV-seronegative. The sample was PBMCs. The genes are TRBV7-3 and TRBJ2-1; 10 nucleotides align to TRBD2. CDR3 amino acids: CASSLLAGAHNEQFF. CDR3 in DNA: TGTGCCAGCAGCTTACTAGCGGGGGCCCACAATGAGCAGTTCTTC.